This TCR beta chain is from a study of cytomegalovirus exposure and HLA in healthy donors. V dropped 2 bases and J dropped 7 bases, with 14 bases sitting between them. The CDR3 is made up of 15 amino acids. CDR1 and CDR2 (germline): MDHEN, SYDVKM. Amplification used 60 Vbeta primers and 13 Jbeta primers. Assay: immunoSEQ multiplex PCR; the TCRdb copy retains only in-frame clones and omits some. Its listing shows 80,000 to 100,000 clones. In the case of this clone: No antigen is known for it.

Study-level results: In a later analysis, most CMV-associated TCR beta chains appeared HLA-restricted. Immune exposure was documented only through CMV serostatus. Most subjects' HLA-A and HLA-B alleles were reportedly predicted from TCR beta sequences.

The genes are TRBV28 and TRBJ1-4, with a weak D call TRBD1 (6 bases). The receptor was isolated from a woman aged 25 to 39 in good health and CMV-seronegative. Sequences were obtained from PBMCs. CDR3 region: CASSLPPGAGEKLFF. The DNA for the CDR3 is TGTGCCAGCAGTTTACCACCAGGGGCTGGTGAAAAACTGTTTTTT.